Listed here are 27 T cell receptor beta chains from one sample, sequenced in a study of T cells in Graves' hyperthyroidism and ophthalmopathy. What was amplified from RNA transcripts were TCR beta CDR3 regions. First-round RT-PCR targeting the TCR CDR3 was performed with the HTBI primer set. Each CDR3 protein gets one entry after TCRdb re-called the multiplex PCR reads with MiXCR. The sample shows roughly 740,000 distinct CDR3 sequences, about 17% of them seen only once. The sample was blood. The receptor set was obtained from a man between 18 and 35 years old with Graves' hyperthyroidism.

This clonotype was detected many times. J is TRBJ2-7 and V is TRBV6-5; 13 bases are shared with TRBD2. Per the germline V gene, CDR1 is MNHEY and CDR2 is SVGAGI. This CDR3 has 15 amino acids. The J segment lost 7 bases and the V segment lost 1 base, leaving 4 bases of the junction unmatched. The CDR3 spells CASSYLGLAGREQYF. The CDR3 coding sequence is TGTGCCAGCAGTTACTTGGGACTAGCGGGAAGGGAGCAGTACTTC.

The chain couples TRBV4-3 to TRBJ2-7, with 9 positions matching TRBD1. The CDR3 spans 14 residues. CDR1 LGHNA and CDR2 YSLEER come from the germline V gene. The V segment lost 3 bases and the J segment 3 bases; nucleotides outside the gene matches: 3. Written as DNA, the CDR3 is TGCGCCAGCAGCCAGAGGACAGGGGACTACGAGCAGTACTTC. It translates to CASSQRTGDYEQYF.

This chain links TRBV7-2 with TRBJ2-7; 10 bases are a match to TRBD2. Trimming took 5 bases from V and 6 from J; bases not matched to a gene: 7. This CDR3 is 14 amino acids long. CDR1 and CDR2 (germline): SGHTA, FQGNSA. In nucleotides, the CDR3 is TGTGCCAGCAGCGAAACCGGGACTAGCGCCGAGCAGTACTTC. Protein product: CASSETGTSAEQYF. The full variable domain, with the rest looked up from reference TRBV7-2 and TRBJ2-7, is GAGVSQSPSNKVTEKGKDVELRCDPISGHTALYWYRQSLGQGLEFLIYFQGNSAPDKSGLPSDRFSAERTGGSVSTLTIQRTQQEDSAVYLCASSETGTSAEQYFGPGTRLTVT.

This clonotype occurred a few times. This rearrangement joins TRBV4-1 to TRBJ2-3; TRBD2 aligns across 9 bases. The germline V gene encodes CDR1 MGHRA and CDR2 YSYEKL. This CDR3 spans 18 amino acids. J was trimmed by 5 bases and V by 2 bases; bases with no gene match: 14. The CDR3: CASSQNRITSGLGDTQYF. Here the CDR3 DNA reads TGCGCCAGCAGCCAAAACCGAATCACTAGCGGGTTGGGAGATACGCAGTATTTT.

This clonotype was seen many times. The J gene is TRBJ2-5, the V gene TRBV7-9; the match to TRBD1 covers 7 bases. V shed 5 bases, J shed 2 bases, and the junction held 8 bases outside the gene matches. CDR3 length equals 15 residues. Germline loops: CDR1 SEHNR, CDR2 FQNEAQ (reference sequence). CDR3 sequence (DNA): TGTGCCAGCAGCAACGGACAGGTGCGACAAGAGACCCAGTACTTC. As protein: CASSNGQVRQETQYF. Together with reference TRBV7-9 and TRBJ2-5, the CDR3 gives the full variable domain: DTGVSQNPRHKITKRGQNVTFRCDPISEHNRLYWYRQTLGQGPEFLTYFQNEAQLEKSRLLSDRFSAERPKGSFSTLEIQRTEQGDSAMYLCASSNGQVRQETQYFGPGTRLLVL.

In its sample, this clonotype was seen many times. The genes are TRBV11-2 and TRBJ1-1; no clear D. The CDR3 runs 13 residues. The V end was cut by 2 bases, the J end by 5 bases, with 9 bases between. Germline V gives CDR1 SGHAT, CDR2 FQNNGV. DNA of the CDR3: TGTGCCAGCAGCTTACAGATTGGGACTGAAGCTTTCTTT. It encodes CASSLQIGTEAFF. The complete variable domain, with remaining parts taken from reference TRBV11-2 and TRBJ1-1, reads EAGVAQSPRYKIIEKRQSVAFWCNPISGHATLYWYQQILGQGPKLLIQFQNNGVVDDSQLPKDRFSAERLKGVDSTLKIQPAKLEDSAVYLCASSLQIGTEAFFGQGTRLTVV.

The chain has TRBV4-2 and TRBJ2-3; the D is unclear. The germline V gene encodes CDR1 LGHNA and CDR2 YNFKEQ. The CDR3 is 14 residues long. V was shortened by 1 base and J by 6 bases, with 11 bases between the two germline ends. The CDR3 bases are TGTGCCAGCAGCCAAGCGCCCTATTCGGATACGCAGTATTTT. Its translation is CASSQAPYSDTQYF.

The CDR3 reads CASSVLLTDTQYF. In DNA, the CDR3 is TGTGCCAGCAGCGTACTACTAACCGATACGCAGTATTTT. This sequence joins TRBV9 and TRBJ2-3; D is uncertain. The CDR3 consists of 13 residues. V lost 1 base and J 6 bases, leaving 9 bases between the germline ends. From germline, CDR1 is SGDLS and CDR2 YYNGEE.

This clonotype was detected a few times. The genes are TRBV5-1 and TRBJ2-1; tentative D call: TRBD1 (5 bases). Trimming pared 7 bases from V and 0 bases from J, leaving 20 bases between. CDR3 length: 17 residues. Germline V gene data show CDR1 as SGHRS and CDR2 as YFSETQ. The CDR3 here is CASRRDSPSSSYNEQFF. The CDR3 DNA is TGCGCCAGCCGACGAGACAGCCCATCTTCCTCCTACAATGAGCAGTTCTTC.

The chain carries TRBV5-1 and TRBJ2-3, with 8 positions matching TRBD1. From germline, CDR1 is SGHRS and CDR2 YFSETQ. The CDR3 is 16 amino acids. With 0 bases clipped from V and 0 bases from J, the junction kept 3 bases outside the gene matches. CDR3 protein: CASSLGGTGSTDTQYF. DNA of the CDR3: TGCGCCAGCAGCTTGGGCGGGACAGGAAGCACAGATACGCAGTATTTT. Combining the CDR3 with reference TRBV5-1 and TRBJ2-3 gives the whole variable domain KAGVTQTPRYLIKTRGQQVTLSCSPISGHRSVSWYQQTPGQGLQFLFEYFSETQRNKGNFPGRFSGRQFSNSRSEMNVSTLELGDSALYLCASSLGGTGSTDTQYFGPGTRLTVL.

The V and J genes are TRBV6-1 and TRBJ2-1; TRBD2 matches at 12 bases. The germline V gene has CDR1 MNHNS and CDR2 SASEGT. CDR3 length: 13 amino acids. J gave up 9 bases and V 9 bases, and 6 bases lay outside the gene matches. The CDR3 here is CASPTSGSSEQFF. The CDR3, as DNA: TGTGCCAGTCCGACTAGCGGGAGTTCTGAGCAGTTCTTC.

The CDR3 is CSARTQGHEQYF. The CDR3 region has the DNA TGCAGTGCTAGAACCCAGGGCCACGAGCAGTACTTC. The chain carries TRBV20-1 and TRBJ2-7; weak D call: TRBD1 (5 bases). The CDR3 extends over 12 amino acids. Germline CDR1 is DFQATT and CDR2 is SNEGSKA (reference sequence). The V gene lost 2 bases and the J gene lost 5 bases, with 10 bases spanning the gap.

The chain joins TRBV3-1 to TRBJ2-1, with TRBD1 identical over 11 bases. The CDR3 runs to 16 residues. Germline CDR1 LGHDT, CDR2 YNNKEL (reference sequence). With 3 bases clipped from V and 6 bases from J, the junction kept 7 bases outside the gene matches. The CDR3 nucleotides read TGTGCCAGCAGCCACCCCCGGGACAGGGGGTCCAATGAGCAGTTCTTC. Its translation is CASSHPRDRGSNEQFF.

Of note for this clonotype: A much bigger clone sits one base away, suggesting this may be a read error. The chain recombines TRBV28 with TRBJ2-1; D remains ambiguous. This CDR3 region has 14 residues. Germline V lookup: CDR1 MDHEN, CDR2 SYDVKM. Trimming took off 5 bases at V and 0 bases at J, with 8 bases between the two ends. The CDR3 sequence: CASSDLGSYNEQFF. The CDR3 DNA reads as TGTGCCAGCAGTGACTTAGGCTCCTACAATGAGCAGTTCTTC.

This clonotype was observed at least ten times. This rearrangement joins TRBV28 to TRBJ2-1; perhaps TRBD1 as D (6 bases). Trimming cost V 4 bases and J 0 bases, with 16 bases left between them. CDR1 is MDHEN and CDR2 is SYDVKM in the germline V gene. This CDR3 spans 17 amino acids. The CDR3 bases are TGTGCCAGCAGTTCCCCATACAGGGCCAGCTCCTACAATGAGCAGTTCTTC. Protein: CASSSPYRASSYNEQFF.

This clonotype was detected only a few times. The V and J genes are TRBV20-1 and TRBJ2-5; D uncertain. Germline V lookup: CDR1 DFQATT, CDR2 SNEGSKA (reference sequence). V was pared by 0 bases and J by 4 bases, with 6 bases between. This CDR3 has 12 amino acids. CDR3 nucleotides: TGCAGTGCTAGAGATGTAGGAGAGACCCAGTACTTC. Translated, it gives CSARDVGETQYF.

This clonotype was detected only a few times. V is TRBV7-2 and J is TRBJ1-4, with 8 bases identical to TRBD1. Germline lookup yields CDR1 SGHTA and CDR2 FQGNSA. The ends lost 5 bases at V and 4 bases at J; junction bases unmatched: 6. The CDR3 is 15 residues long. This CDR3 reads CASSVGQGFNEKLFF. CDR3 coding DNA: TGTGCCAGCAGCGTAGGACAGGGCTTTAATGAAAAACTGTTTTTT.

The table lists this clonotype with many counts. The chain uses TRBV6-1 and TRBJ2-7; 7 bases line up with TRBD2. Germline V gene sequence: CDR1 MNHNS, CDR2 SASEGT. CDR3 length: 13 residues. J gave up 0 bases and V 10 bases, and 6 bases lay outside the gene matches. The CDR3 nucleotides read TGTGCCACCAGCGGGGTCAGCTCCTACGAGCAGTACTTC. It is translated as CATSGVSSYEQYF.

This chain links TRBV12-3 or TRBV12-4 with TRBJ1-5; D gene unclear. The V end lost 8 bases, the J end lost 6 bases, and 11 bases lay between the germline ends. The CDR3 is 12 amino acids. The CDR3 reads CASAREGQPQHF. In DNA, the CDR3 is TGTGCCAGCGCCCGCGAGGGTCAGCCCCAGCATTTT.

This clonotype was seen a handful of times. The chain carries TRBV6-2 or TRBV6-3 and TRBJ1-1; a possible D gene is TRBD1 (5 bases). Germline values: CDR1 MNHEY, CDR2 SVGEGT. There are 15 residues in the CDR3. V lost 4 bases to trimming and J lost 5 bases, with 17 bases between them. CDR3 DNA: TGTGCCAGCAGTTCCCGGGCGAGTTGGGGGACTGAAGCTTTCTTT. This translates into CASSSRASWGTEAFF.

With regard to this clonotype: The conserved phenylalanine or tryptophan normally closing the CDR3 is absent here, so this likely arose from a read error. V and J are TRBV6-2 or TRBV6-3 and TRBJ2-2; D is uncertain. With 6 bases removed from V and 2 bases from J, the gap between germline ends came to 10 bases. The CDR3 contains 14 residues. CDR1 is MNHEY, CDR2 SVGEGT, per germline. This CDR3 is CASRLPRNTGELFL. As DNA, the CDR3 is TGTGCCAGCAGACTCCCGAGAAACACCGGGGAGCTGTTTCTT.

This clonotype has just a few counts. CDR3 loop: CSAPPTSGTTDTQYF. As DNA, the CDR3 is TGCAGTGCGCCCCCGACTAGCGGGACAACAGATACGCAGTATTTT. V gene TRBV20-1 combines with J gene TRBJ2-3; TRBD2 aligns across 11 bases. Per the germline V gene, CDR1 is DFQATT and CDR2 is SNEGSKA (reference sequence). Unmatched junction bases numbered 8, after V lost 6 bases and J lost 3 bases. The length of the CDR3 is 15 residues.

The rearrangement uses TRBV19 and TRBJ2-7; D is possibly TRBD2 (5 bases). Germline V gene lookup returns CDR1 LNHDA and CDR2 SQIVND (reference sequence). The CDR3 runs 15 residues. The V end was cut by 5 bases, the J end by 2 bases, with 16 bases between. In DNA form, the CDR3 reads TGTGCCAGTAGTCTTGGAGGCCATAGCACCTACGAGCAGTACTTC. This sequence encodes CASSLGGHSTYEQYF.

There are many counts of this clonotype. The chain joins TRBV18 to TRBJ2-1; no reliable D call. The CDR3 is 14 amino acids. Between the trimmed V and J ends, which lost 3 bases and 4 bases, there was a span of 10 bases. Germline V CDR1 and CDR2: KGHSH, LQKENI. This chain's CDR3 is CASSPNRVYNEQFF. The CDR3 DNA is TGTGCCAGCTCACCGAATCGGGTGTACAATGAGCAGTTCTTC.

This clonotype was detected ten times or more. V usage is TRBV28 and J usage is TRBJ2-7; D may be TRBD2 (6 bases). This CDR3 has 12 amino acids. V was pared by 5 bases and J by 3 bases, with 8 bases between. Germline V gene lookup returns CDR1 MDHEN and CDR2 SYDVKM. The CDR3 sequence is CASSGGDYEQYF. The CDR3 DNA follows: TGTGCCAGCAGTGGAGGGGACTACGAGCAGTACTTC.

This clonotype appeared a few times. This chain connects TRBV7-9 to TRBJ2-1, with D tentatively TRBD1 or TRBD2 (6 bases each). CDR1 SEHNR and CDR2 FQNEAQ come from the germline V gene (reference sequence). Trimming shortened V by 1 base and J by 3 bases, and 16 bases separated the two germline ends. This CDR3 has 17 residues. CDR3: CASSLGGGTSIYNEQFF. As DNA, the CDR3 is TGTGCCAGCAGCTTAGGGGGCGGGACAAGCATCTACAATGAGCAGTTCTTC.

This clonotype was counted many times. This chain links TRBV12-3 or TRBV12-4 with TRBJ2-5, with 7 bases fitting TRBD2. The CDR3 sequence is 16 residues long. The J segment lost 1 base and the V segment lost 6 bases, leaving 11 bases of the junction unmatched. The CDR3 sequence is CASSGSGPLSQETQYF. CDR3 in DNA: TGTGCCAGCAGCGGTAGCGGGCCCCTGTCCCAAGAGACCCAGTACTTC.